The 29 T cell receptor beta chains below come from one sample, sequenced in a study of T cell repertoires in ileal Crohn's disease. TCRdb keeps only in-frame clones here, not all; method: immunoSEQ multiplex PCR. The data contain about 62,000 clones, roughly nine tenths of them singletons. The time point denotes: neoterminal ileum biopsy at postoperative endoscopy, about 6 months after surgery. Sequenced: ileal tissue. The receptors were sampled from an adult with Crohn's disease.

This clone was detected once. The chain couples TRBV5-8 to TRBJ1-5; D call uncertain. The germline CDR1 and CDR2 sequences are SGHTS and YDEGEE. The CDR3 runs 13 residues. V gave up 7 bases and J gave up 11 bases, with 19 bases separating them. As DNA, the CDR3 is TGTGCCAGCGAAGGAACCACGGGTAGGACCCAGCATTTT. It specifies CASEGTTGRTQHF.

The chain couples TRBV6-6 to TRBJ1-1; 8 bases match TRBD1. The V gene end was trimmed by 2 bases and the J gene end by 1 base; junction bases not matched to a gene: 3. Germline V gene sequence: CDR1 MNHNY, CDR2 SVGAGI (reference sequence). The CDR3 has 15 residues. In DNA form, the CDR3 reads TGTGCCAGCAGTTACCCGGGACAGGCGAACACTGAAGCTTTCTTT. It is translated as CASSYPGQANTEAFF.

This clone has a single count. V is TRBV7-8 and J is TRBJ1-5, with TRBD1 matching over 7 bases. This CDR3 region has 15 residues. Trimming removed 2 bases from V and 0 bases from J; junction bases left unmatched: 1. CDR1 is SGHVS and CDR2 is FQNEAQ in the germline V gene. CDR3 nucleotide sequence: TGTGCCAGCAGCTTAACAGGGGATAGCAATCAGCCCCAGCATTTT. It translates to CASSLTGDSNQPQHF.

This chain links TRBV7-8 with TRBJ1-1; possibly TRBD1 for D (5 bases). Germline assignment: CDR1 SGHVS and CDR2 FQNEAQ. This CDR3 contains 13 residues. Trimming cost V 2 bases and J 1 base, with 5 bases left between them. The CDR3 region is CASSLRGNTEAFF. In nucleotides, the CDR3 is TGTGCCAGCAGCTTAAGGGGGAACACTGAAGCTTTCTTT.

The chain recombines TRBV6-6 with TRBJ2-3, with a weak D call TRBD1 (6 bases). CDR1 is MNHNY, CDR2 SVGAGI, per germline (reference sequence). This CDR3 contains 16 residues. The V and J ends lost 0 bases and 2 bases respectively, with 12 bases between them. CDR3 in amino acids: CASSYSRQGPTDTQYF. The CDR3 bases are TGTGCCAGCAGTTACTCGAGGCAGGGGCCCACAGATACGCAGTATTTT.

This chain joins TRBV7-2 and TRBJ1-3; D is possibly TRBD1 (5 bases). Trimming shortened V by 2 bases and J by 5 bases, and 22 bases separated the two germline ends. The CDR3 sequence is 18 residues long. The germline CDR1 and CDR2 sequences are SGHTA and FQGNSA. The CDR3 sequence: CASSLRPAGSLGRNTIYF. The CDR3 DNA follows: TGTGCCAGCAGCTTACGGCCGGCAGGATCTTTGGGGCGAAACACCATATATTTT. Full variable domain (remainder filled in from reference TRBV7-2 and TRBJ1-3): GAGVSQSPSNKVTEKGKDVELRCDPISGHTALYWYRQSLGQGLEFLIYFQGNSAPDKSGLPSDRFSAERTGGSVSTLTIQRTQQEDSAVYLCASSLRPAGSLGRNTIYFGEGSWLTVV.

V gene TRBV4-3 combines with J gene TRBJ2-1, with 9 bases identical to TRBD2. Germline loops: CDR1 LGHNA, CDR2 YSLEER. V gave up 0 bases and J gave up 3 bases; unmatched junction bases: 3. The CDR3 sequence is 16 residues long. CDR3 region: CASSQELAGYYNEQFF. The CDR3 bases are TGCGCCAGCAGCCAAGAGCTAGCGGGATACTACAATGAGCAGTTCTTC.

This sequence joins TRBV19 and TRBJ1-2; D is unresolved. The CDR3 is made up of 17 amino acids. Germline V lookup: CDR1 LNHDA, CDR2 SQIVND (reference sequence). Between the trimmed V and J ends, which lost 5 bases and 6 bases, there was a span of 25 bases. The CDR3 DNA follows: TGTGCCAGTAGTCCCTCGCGGCGGGGAAGGAAGGGAAATGGCTACACCTTC. This gives the protein CASSPSRRGRKGNGYTF. The whole variable domain, filled in from reference TRBV19 and TRBJ1-2, reads DGGITQSPKYLFRKEGQNVTLSCEQNLNHDAMYWYRQDPGQGLRLIYYSQIVNDFQKGDIAEGYSVSREKKESFPLTVTSAQKNPTAFYLCASSPSRRGRKGNGYTFGSGTRLTVV.

The rearrangement links TRBV19 to TRBJ1-5; D gene uncertain. V was pared by 5 bases and J by 6 bases, with 11 bases between. The germline V gene has CDR1 LNHDA and CDR2 SQIVND (reference sequence). The CDR3 covers 13 residues. CDR3: CASSLTEVQPQHF. DNA for the CDR3: TGTGCCAGTAGTTTAACCGAGGTTCAGCCCCAGCATTTT.

As regards this clone: Other DNA sequences in the same sample also yield this CDR3. This chain joins TRBV18 and TRBJ2-2; possibly TRBD1 for D (7 bases). CDR1 is KGHSH and CDR2 is LQKENI in the germline V gene. The CDR3 contains 15 residues. Trimming cost V 3 bases and J 5 bases, with 13 bases left between them. Here the CDR3 reads CASSPSRGRTGELFF. DNA for the CDR3: TGTGCCAGCTCACCGAGCAGGGGGAGGACCGGGGAGCTGTTTTTT.

The V gene is TRBV6-5, the J gene TRBJ2-2; D is unresolved. V was shortened by 6 bases and J by 1 base, with 9 bases between the two germline ends. The CDR3 covers 14 residues. The germline V gene encodes CDR1 MNHEY and CDR2 SVGAGI. CDR3 protein: CASRPYKNTGELFF. In DNA form, the CDR3 reads TGTGCCAGCAGACCTTACAAGAACACCGGGGAGCTGTTTTTT.

The chain links TRBV18 to TRBJ1-1; D is unclear. This CDR3 spans 14 amino acids. V was clipped by 5 bases and J by 0 bases, with 10 bases between them. Germline V CDR1 and CDR2: KGHSH, LQKENI. CDR3 amino acids: CASSFSGMNTEAFF. In DNA form, the CDR3 reads TGTGCCAGCTCATTCAGCGGCATGAACACTGAAGCTTTCTTT.

The V call is TRBV6-1, the J call TRBJ1-2; D may be TRBD1 (6 bases). Germline V CDR1 and CDR2: MNHNS, SASEGT. The CDR3 consists of 15 residues. Trimming took off 1 base at V and 3 bases at J, with 12 bases between the two ends. Here the CDR3 reads CASSEEARTDYGYTF. The CDR3 DNA sequence: TGTGCCAGCAGTGAAGAGGCTAGGACAGACTATGGCTACACCTTC.

The V call is TRBV9, the J call TRBJ1-1; tentative D call: TRBD1 (5 bases). The V end lost 3 bases, the J end lost 6 bases, and 18 bases lay between the germline ends. Germline V CDR1 and CDR2: SGDLS, YYNGEE. The CDR3 covers 15 residues. The CDR3 sequence: CASSGTWGIGAEAFF. CDR3 nucleotide sequence: TGTGCCAGCAGCGGTACATGGGGCATTGGGGCTGAAGCTTTCTTT.

J is TRBJ1-2 and V is TRBV5-1, with D perhaps matching TRBD1 (6 bases). Trimming took 0 bases from V and 5 from J, leaving 11 bases between them. The CDR3 sequence is 14 residues long. The germline CDR1 and CDR2 sequences are SGHRS and YFSETQ. CDR3 DNA: TGCGCCAGCAGCTTGGAAGGCAGGGGTTATGGCTACACCTTC. Amino acid sequence: CASSLEGRGYGYTF.

The chain combines TRBV19 with TRBJ1-5; 12 bases fit TRBD1. This CDR3 region has 19 residues. Germline CDR1 LNHDA, CDR2 SQIVND (reference sequence). V dropped 4 bases and J dropped 1; count of bases not matched to a gene: 11. The CDR3 bases are TGTGCCAGTAGTAAGACCGGGACAGGGGGCAATAGAAGCAATCAGCCCCAGCATTTT. Translated, it gives CASSKTGTGGNRSNQPQHF. The full variable domain, its missing parts supplied by reference TRBV19 and TRBJ1-5, is DGGITQSPKYLFRKEGQNVTLSCEQNLNHDAMYWYRQDPGQGLRLIYYSQIVNDFQKGDIAEGYSVSREKKESFPLTVTSAQKNPTAFYLCASSKTGTGGNRSNQPQHFGDGTRLSIL.

The gene calls are TRBV2 and TRBJ1-4; no clear D. Between the trimmed V and J ends, which lost 0 bases and 8 bases, there was a span of 13 bases. The CDR3 has 15 residues. Germline CDR1 and CDR2: SNHLY and FYNNEI. The CDR3 protein is CASSEADIIREKLFF. The CDR3 DNA sequence: TGTGCCAGCAGTGAAGCCGACATCATAAGGGAAAAACTGTTTTTT.

The chain carries TRBV18 and TRBJ1-5; a possible D gene is TRBD1 (6 bases). The germline V gene encodes CDR1 KGHSH and CDR2 LQKENI. This CDR3 has 14 amino acids. Trimming took 2 bases from V and 4 from J, leaving 9 bases between them. CDR3 DNA: TGTGCCAGCTCACCAGAGACAGGTAATCAGCCCCAGCATTTT. Its translation is CASSPETGNQPQHF.

This chain uses TRBV27 with TRBJ1-4; D ambiguous. Trimming removed 4 bases from V and 4 bases from J, with 10 bases in between. This CDR3 comprises 14 residues. CDR1 is MNHEY and CDR2 is SMNVEV in the germline V gene (reference sequence). CDR3 coding DNA: TGTGCCAGCAGTTCCCTAGGTCGTAATGAAAAACTGTTTTTT. Encoded protein: CASSSLGRNEKLFF. The entire variable domain, with the rest obtained from reference TRBV27 and TRBJ1-4, is as follows: EAQVTQNPRYLITVTGKKLTVTCSQNMNHEYMSWYRQDPGLGLRQIYYSMNVEVTDKGDVPEGYKVSRKEKRNFPLILESPSPNQTSLYFCASSSLGRNEKLFFGSGTQLSVL.

The rearrangement uses TRBV11-3 and TRBJ1-2; 8 nucleotides match TRBD1. Germline V gives CDR1 SGHNT, CDR2 YENEEA. The CDR3 covers 13 residues. With V trimmed by 2 bases and J by 10 bases, 6 bases remained unmatched. The CDR3 DNA sequence: TGTGCCAGCAGCTTACGGCGACAGGGGACCTACACCTTC. This gives the protein CASSLRRQGTYTF.

This clone showed up just a few times. The rearrangement links TRBV14 to TRBJ1-2, with D uncertain. The CDR3 spans 13 residues. Germline lookup yields CDR1 SGHDN and CDR2 FVKESK. Trimming removed 4 bases at V and 0 bases at J, with 6 bases between. CDR3 residues: CASSRGSNYGYTF. The CDR3, as DNA: TGTGCCAGCAGCCGAGGGTCTAACTATGGCTACACCTTC.

The V and J genes are TRBV14 and TRBJ2-3, with 9 bases identical to TRBD2. The CDR3 extends over 18 amino acids. Trimming removed 0 bases from V and 1 base from J; junction bases left unmatched: 8. CDR1 is SGHDN and CDR2 is FVKESK in the germline V gene. The CDR3 coding sequence is TGTGCCAGCAGCCAAGATTCTGCGGGCGGGAGGGGCACAGATACGCAGTATTTT. It specifies CASSQDSAGGRGTDTQYF.

The V and J genes are TRBV4-1 and TRBJ1-2, with D possibly TRBD1 on 5 matching bases. CDR1 is MGHRA and CDR2 is YSYEKL in the germline V gene. This CDR3 region has 14 residues. Between the trimmed V and J ends, which lost 4 bases and 4 bases, there was a span of 13 bases. CDR3 in DNA: TGCGCCAGCAGCCCCACGACAGAGGCCTATGGCTACACCTTC. This sequence encodes CASSPTTEAYGYTF.

The genes are TRBV19 and TRBJ2-7, with TRBD1 identical over 11 bases. The germline V gene has CDR1 LNHDA and CDR2 SQIVND (reference sequence). V dropped 5 bases and J dropped 2; count of bases not matched to a gene: 5. This CDR3 region has 15 residues. CDR3: CASSAGTGGPYEQYF. For the CDR3, the DNA is TGTGCCAGTAGTGCCGGGACAGGGGGTCCCTACGAGCAGTACTTC. The full variable domain, with the rest looked up from reference TRBV19 and TRBJ2-7, is DGGITQSPKYLFRKEGQNVTLSCEQNLNHDAMYWYRQDPGQGLRLIYYSQIVNDFQKGDIAEGYSVSREKKESFPLTVTSAQKNPTAFYLCASSAGTGGPYEQYFGPGTRLTVT.

This clone was recorded a few times. The rearrangement uses TRBV29-1 and TRBJ2-1, with D perhaps TRBD1 (5 bases). The CDR3 length is 11 residues. Per the germline V gene, CDR1 is SQVTM and CDR2 is ANQGSEA. Trimming took 6 bases from V and 6 from J, leaving 9 bases between them. CDR3 protein: CSVGQINEQFF. CDR3 nucleotide sequence: TGCAGCGTCGGACAAATCAATGAGCAGTTCTTC.

Worth noting for this clone: The same CDR3 can be traced to other DNA sequences in this sample. This chain connects TRBV7-2 to TRBJ2-1; tentative D call: TRBD2 (6 bases). V was shortened by 5 bases and J by 7 bases, with 9 bases between the two germline ends. Germline V gene lookup returns CDR1 SGHTA and CDR2 FQGNSA. This CDR3 spans 12 amino acids. The CDR3 spells CASSNRGNEQFF. CDR3 DNA: TGTGCCAGCAGCAACCGGGGGAATGAGCAGTTCTTC.

The rearrangement links TRBV4-3 to TRBJ1-3, with D tentatively TRBD1 (5 bases). The CDR3 is 15 amino acids. CDR1 and CDR2 from the germline V gene are LGHNA and YSLEER. V was trimmed by 1 base and J by 4 bases, leaving 11 bases between them. CDR3 DNA: TGCGCCAGCAGCCAAGGCGCAGGGCCCGGAAACACCATATATTTT. It specifies CASSQGAGPGNTIYF.

The table lists this clone with a count of one. The V and J genes are TRBV6-1 and TRBJ1-1; D is uncertain. CDR3 length equals 13 residues. CDR1 is MNHNS and CDR2 is SASEGT in the germline V gene. Trimming took off 10 bases at V and 0 bases at J, with 12 bases between the two ends. The CDR3 DNA sequence: TGTGCCACCCCGGGAAAAATGAACACTGAAGCTTTCTTT. Its translation: CATPGKMNTEAFF.

The gene calls are TRBV11-2 and TRBJ2-2; 14 positions agree with TRBD2. Per germline, CDR1 SGHAT and CDR2 FQNNGV. This CDR3 is 16 amino acids long. With 5 bases clipped from V and 4 bases from J, the junction kept 3 bases outside the gene matches. The DNA of the CDR3 is TGTGCCAGCAGCGGCGGACTAGCGGGGGGCACCGGGGAGCTGTTTTTT. This translates into CASSGGLAGGTGELFF.